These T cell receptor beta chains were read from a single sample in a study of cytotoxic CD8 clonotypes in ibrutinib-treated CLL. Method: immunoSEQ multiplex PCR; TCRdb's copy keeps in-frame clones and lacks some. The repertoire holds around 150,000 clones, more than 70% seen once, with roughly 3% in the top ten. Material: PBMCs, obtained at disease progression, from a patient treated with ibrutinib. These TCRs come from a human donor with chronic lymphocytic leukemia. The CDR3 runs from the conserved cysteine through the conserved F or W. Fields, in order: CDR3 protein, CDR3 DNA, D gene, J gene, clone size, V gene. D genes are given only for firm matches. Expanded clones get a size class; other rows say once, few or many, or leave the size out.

cdr3_aa: CASSQGHNEQFF
cdr3_nt: TGTGCCAGCAGCCAAGGACACAATGAGCAGTTCTTC
d_call: .
j_call: TRBJ2-1
clone_size: .
v_call: TRBV4-2

cdr3_aa: CASTPGFELFF
cdr3_nt: TGTGCCAGTACCCCTGGTTTTGAACTGTTTTTT
d_call: .
j_call: TRBJ1-4
clone_size: .
v_call: TRBV19

cdr3_aa: CASSPRGGNAGELFF
cdr3_nt: TGTGCCAGCAGTCCGCGAGGCGGGAACGCCGGGGAGCTGTTTTTT
d_call: .
j_call: TRBJ2-2
clone_size: .
v_call: TRBV6-6

cdr3_aa: CASSVDRGVGAQHF
cdr3_nt: TGTGCCAGTAGCGTGGACAGGGGAGTAGGGGCCCAGCATTTT
d_call: TRBD1
j_call: TRBJ1-5
clone_size: .
v_call: TRBV19

cdr3_aa: CASSLERLADTQYF
cdr3_nt: TGTGCCAGCAGTTTGGAGAGGTTGGCAGATACGCAGTATTTT
d_call: .
j_call: TRBJ2-3
clone_size: .
v_call: TRBV28

cdr3_aa: CASSLGGPQHF
cdr3_nt: TGTGCCAGCAGCTTAGGAGGGCCCCAGCATTTT
d_call: .
j_call: TRBJ1-5
clone_size: .
v_call: TRBV7-2

cdr3_aa: CATSSGGTGRKEAFF
cdr3_nt: TGTGCCACCAGCAGCGGGGGGACAGGGAGGAAGGAAGCTTTCTTT
d_call: TRBD1
j_call: TRBJ1-1
clone_size: once
v_call: TRBV15

cdr3_aa: CASSLLTVPSSYNEQFF
cdr3_nt: TGTGCCAGCAGCTTACTGACAGTTCCGAGCTCCTACAATGAGCAGTTCTTC
d_call: .
j_call: TRBJ2-1
clone_size: .
v_call: TRBV11-3

cdr3_aa: CASSHSHGTSGKETQYF
cdr3_nt: TGCGCCAGCAGCCATTCCCACGGGACTAGCGGTAAAGAGACCCAGTACTTC
d_call: TRBD2
j_call: TRBJ2-5
clone_size: once
v_call: TRBV4-1

cdr3_aa: CASSSGLYYGYTF
cdr3_nt: TGTGCCAGCAGCTCGGGACTCTACTATGGCTACACCTTC
d_call: .
j_call: TRBJ1-2
clone_size: .
v_call: TRBV5-5

cdr3_aa: CASSDRQGEYGYTF
cdr3_nt: TGTGCCAGCAGCGATAGACAGGGAGAGTATGGCTACACCTTC
d_call: TRBD1
j_call: TRBJ1-2
clone_size: .
v_call: TRBV7-3

cdr3_aa: CASSYSRGLGETQYF
cdr3_nt: TGTGCCAGCAGTTACTCTCGGGGGCTGGGGGAGACCCAGTACTTC
d_call: .
j_call: TRBJ2-5
clone_size: .
v_call: TRBV6-5

cdr3_aa: CAWSGPGRSRETQYF
cdr3_nt: TGTGCCTGGAGTGGTCCTGGACGGAGCCGGGAGACCCAGTACTTC
d_call: .
j_call: TRBJ2-5
clone_size: .
v_call: TRBV30

cdr3_aa: CASSLREETQYF
cdr3_nt: TGTGCCAGCAGCTTAAGGGAAGAGACCCAGTACTTC
d_call: .
j_call: TRBJ2-5
clone_size: .
v_call: TRBV11-3

cdr3_aa: CSVAGTQGYEQYF
cdr3_nt: TGCAGCGTTGCGGGGACGCAAGGCTACGAGCAGTACTTC
d_call: .
j_call: TRBJ2-7
clone_size: .
v_call: TRBV29-1

cdr3_aa: CASSISGTGAGYEQYF
cdr3_nt: TGTGCCAGTAGTATTAGCGGGACAGGGGCCGGCTACGAGCAGTACTTC
d_call: TRBD1
j_call: TRBJ2-7
clone_size: many
v_call: TRBV19

cdr3_aa: CASSRREGAGSFQEQYF
cdr3_nt: TGTGCCAGCAGCCGTCGCGAGGGAGCGGGTAGTTTCCAGGAGCAGTACTTC
d_call: .
j_call: TRBJ2-7
clone_size: .
v_call: TRBV5-4

cdr3_aa: CASSYSSYNEQFF
cdr3_nt: TGTGCCAGCAGTTACAGCTCCTACAATGAGCAGTTCTTC
d_call: .
j_call: TRBJ2-1
clone_size: .
v_call: TRBV27

cdr3_aa: CASSRPRGEHNF
cdr3_nt: TGTGCCAGCAGTCGACCCAGGGGGGAACACAACTTC
d_call: .
j_call: TRBJ2-7
clone_size: .
v_call: TRBV28

cdr3_aa: CASSPSAGASYEQYF
cdr3_nt: TGTGCCAGTAGTCCCTCGGCAGGGGCCTCCTACGAGCAGTACTTC
d_call: .
j_call: TRBJ2-7
clone_size: .
v_call: TRBV19

cdr3_aa: CASSAQRVDIDEQFF
cdr3_nt: TGTGCCAGCAGTGCCCAGCGGGTAGATATCGATGAGCAGTTCTTC
d_call: .
j_call: TRBJ2-1
clone_size: once
v_call: TRBV6-1

cdr3_aa: CASSLGPAENYEQYF
cdr3_nt: TGTGCCAGCAGCCTGGGGCCAGCTGAAAATTACGAGCAGTACTTC
d_call: .
j_call: TRBJ2-7
clone_size: .
v_call: TRBV27

cdr3_aa: CASSFIGPGGDEKLFF
cdr3_nt: TGTGCCAGCAGTTTCATCGGGCCAGGGGGAGATGAAAAACTGTTTTTT
d_call: TRBD1
j_call: TRBJ1-4
clone_size: .
v_call: TRBV27

cdr3_aa: CASSPQMGQGPYEQYF
cdr3_nt: TGTGCCAGCAGCCCACAAATGGGACAGGGGCCCTACGAGCAGTACTTC
d_call: TRBD1
j_call: TRBJ2-7
clone_size: .
v_call: TRBV7-6

cdr3_aa: CASSTDSGSQHF
cdr3_nt: TGTGCCAGCAGCACAGACTCTGGGTCCCAGCATTTT
d_call: .
j_call: TRBJ1-5
clone_size: .
v_call: TRBV7-2

cdr3_aa: CAISRNWGARTDTQYF
cdr3_nt: TGTGCCATCAGTCGGAACTGGGGAGCACGCACAGATACGCAGTATTTT
d_call: .
j_call: TRBJ2-3
clone_size: .
v_call: TRBV10-3

cdr3_aa: CASSPQGHRDYEQYF
cdr3_nt: TGTGCCAGCAGCCCCCAGGGGCATCGGGACTACGAGCAGTACTTC
d_call: .
j_call: TRBJ2-7
clone_size: .
v_call: TRBV4-2

cdr3_aa: CASSLWAGGDFVYYTEAFF
cdr3_nt: TGTGCCAGCAGTTTATGGGCAGGGGGCGATTTTGTTTATTACACTGAAGCTTTCTTT
d_call: TRBD1
j_call: TRBJ1-1
clone_size: .
v_call: TRBV28

cdr3_aa: CASSLANFWDRDTYNEQFF
cdr3_nt: TGCGCCAGCAGCTTGGCCAATTTTTGGGACAGGGATACCTACAATGAGCAGTTCTTC
d_call: TRBD1
j_call: TRBJ2-1
clone_size: .
v_call: TRBV5-1

cdr3_aa: CASSLWRQGAGEQYF
cdr3_nt: TGTGCCAGCAGCTTATGGCGACAGGGGGCGGGCGAGCAGTACTTC
d_call: TRBD1
j_call: TRBJ2-7
clone_size: .
v_call: TRBV11-1

cdr3_aa: CATIDRFVADTQYF
cdr3_nt: TGTGCCACTATAGACAGGTTCGTCGCAGATACGCAGTATTTT
d_call: .
j_call: TRBJ2-3
clone_size: .
v_call: TRBV19

cdr3_aa: CASSAMSTGSSYEQYF
cdr3_nt: TGTGCCAGCAGCGCCATGTCCACGGGGTCCTCCTACGAGCAGTACTTC
d_call: .
j_call: TRBJ2-7
clone_size: .
v_call: TRBV7-2

cdr3_aa: CASSRRETQYF
cdr3_nt: TGTGCCAGCAGCCGTAGGGAGACCCAGTACTTC
d_call: .
j_call: TRBJ2-5
clone_size: .
v_call: TRBV7-9

cdr3_aa: CSVGVQGIHEQYF
cdr3_nt: TGCAGCGTTGGGGTACAGGGGATCCACGAGCAGTACTTC
d_call: TRBD1
j_call: TRBJ2-7
clone_size: .
v_call: TRBV29-1

cdr3_aa: CASSSPLRGGPSYNEQFF
cdr3_nt: TGTGCCAGCAGCTCCCCCTTAAGGGGAGGGCCGTCCTACAATGAGCAGTTCTTC
d_call: TRBD2
j_call: TRBJ2-1
clone_size: few
v_call: TRBV7-9

cdr3_aa: CASSLGRDYEQYF
cdr3_nt: TGTGCCAGCAGCCTCGGTCGGGACTACGAGCAGTACTTC
d_call: .
j_call: TRBJ2-7
clone_size: .
v_call: TRBV5-6

cdr3_aa: CASSLWALGQGVEAFF
cdr3_nt: TGTGCCAGCAGCTTATGGGCCTTGGGGCAGGGGGTTGAAGCTTTCTTT
d_call: TRBD1
j_call: TRBJ1-1
clone_size: few
v_call: TRBV7-2

cdr3_aa: CASSPGHTSNTEAFF
cdr3_nt: TGTGCCAGCTCACCTGGTCACACCTCGAACACTGAAGCTTTCTTT
d_call: .
j_call: TRBJ1-1
clone_size: .
v_call: TRBV18

cdr3_aa: CASSWGLAGKDTQYF
cdr3_nt: TGTGCCAGCAGCTGGGGACTAGCGGGGAAAGATACGCAGTATTTT
d_call: TRBD2
j_call: TRBJ2-3
clone_size: .
v_call: TRBV7-2

cdr3_aa: CASSISTGGHGYTF
cdr3_nt: TGTGCCAGCAGCATCTCGACAGGGGGCCATGGCTACACCTTC
d_call: TRBD1
j_call: TRBJ1-2
clone_size: few
v_call: TRBV11-2